This T cell receptor beta chain was observed in a study of cytomegalovirus exposure and HLA in healthy donors. As for the study in general: Ancestry clustering placed around 80% of more than 350 genotyped donors in the Caucasian-associated cluster.

Study-wide results and limits: A likely sequencing artifact accounted for one observed cluster of highly shared sequence variants. The classifier reportedly diagnosed cytomegalovirus status with high sensitivity and specificity.

With regard to this clone: What it recognizes is unknown.

Both 60 Vbeta primers and 13 Jbeta primers went into the PCR. Original handling: A follow-up analysis tallied approximately 85 million unique TCR beta chains, 9 million to 11 million shared. Libraries were prepared by immunoSEQ multiplex PCR; TCRdb keeps only in-frame clonotypes and omits some of them. V and J calls and clone size follow that table, whereas D and trimming were derived from the DNA. This sample has about 81,000 clones, with 70% to 80% found just once. Looked up from germline, CDR1 is LNHDA and CDR2 is SQIVND (reference sequence). CDR3 length equals 17 residues. V dropped 7 bases and J dropped 6; count of bases not matched to a gene: 15.

The specimen was PBMCs. The source is a man aged 45 to 65 in good health and CMV-seropositive. The chain uses TRBV19 and TRBJ2-1; the match to TRBD2 covers 10 bases. This chain's CDR3 is CASTRGLAATRFNEQFF. The CDR3 coding sequence is TGTGCCAGTACCCGAGGACTAGCGGCCACTCGATTCAATGAGCAGTTCTTC.